Listed below are T cell receptor beta chains from one sample, sequenced in a study of blood T cells in healthy people across ages. TCRdb reprocessed the 5' RACE reads via MiXCR and lists one record per CDR3 protein. The sample lists 700,000 or so distinct CDR3 sequences; 40% to 45% were seen once. Sequencing was performed on blood. The receptors stem from an elderly man in good health. CDR3s include the opening cysteine and the closing phenylalanine or tryptophan. A D gene is named only where the DNA matches it firmly. Some rows have no size entry. The others give once, few or many, or a class for an expanded clone.

>TRBV9|-|TRBJ1-6|-
TGTACCAGCAGCAGGGCGGTCTTCTCCTCGGATTCACCCCTCCACTTT
CTSSRAVFSSDSPLHF
>TRBV7-8|-|TRBJ2-1|-
TGTGCCAGCAGCTTAGCCGGAGTTAGCTCCTACAATGAGCAGTTCTTC
CASSLAGVSSYNEQFF
>TRBV3-1|TRBD1|TRBJ1-6|few
TGTGCCAGCAGCCAAGGCTCTCCGGGACAGGGATCACCCCTCCACTTT
CASSQGSPGQGSPLHF
>TRBV5-1|-|TRBJ1-1|once
TGCGCCAGCAGCTGTGGGTTGAGGACTGAAGCTTTCTTT
CASSCGLRTEAFF
>TRBV12-3/TRBV12-4|TRBD1|TRBJ1-6|-
TGTGCCAGCAGTCCCAGGGGGGGGTCCTATAATTCACCCCTCCACTTT
CASSPRGGSYNSPLHF
>TRBV5-5|-|TRBJ2-7|few
TGTGCCAGCAGCTTGGTGCTGAATGCCTACGAGCAGTACTTC
CASSLVLNAYEQYF
>TRBV28|TRBD1|TRBJ1-1|few
TGTGCCAGCAGTTCGACAGGGAGTCTTCCCGCTGAAGCTTTCTTT
CASSSTGSLPAEAFF
>TRBV6-2/TRBV6-3|-|TRBJ2-3|few
TGTGCCAGCAGTGGATTTTCCCCAGATACGCAGTATTTT
CASSGFSPDTQYF
>TRBV6-2/TRBV6-3|TRBD2|TRBJ2-3|-
TGTGCCAGCAGCTCTGGACTAGCGGAGCTCACAGATACGCAGTATTTT
CASSSGLAELTDTQYF
>TRBV9|TRBD2|TRBJ2-7|few
TGTGCCAGCAGCGAAACCGGGACTAGCTATGGCGACGAGCAGTACTTC
CASSETGTSYGDEQYF
>TRBV6-2/TRBV6-3|-|TRBJ2-3|-
TGTGCCAGCAGTGACTTGGCAGATACGCAGTATTTT
CASSDLADTQYF
>TRBV7-2|-|TRBJ2-1|few
TGTGCCAGCAGCTTAAGTGGCATTATTAACAATGAGCAGTTCTTC
CASSLSGIINNEQFF
>TRBV6-5|-|TRBJ1-2|-
TGTGCCAGCATTTCCGAGACTCTCTACACCTTC
CASISETLYTF
>TRBV20-1|TRBD1|TRBJ2-1|-
TGCAGTGCTAGCGAGACAGGGCTTATGGTCTTTGAGCAGTTCTTC
CSASETGLMVFEQFF
>TRBV7-6|-|TRBJ2-7|few
TGTGCCAGCAGCTTAGGAGCCGGGGCAGTGATGGGGGAGCAGTACTTC
CASSLGAGAVMGEQYF
>TRBV30|-|TRBJ2-5|-
TGTGCCTGGAGTCAGCCGTTTGGAAGGAGGGAGACCCAGTACTTC
CAWSQPFGRRETQYF
>TRBV11-3|-|TRBJ2-5|few
TGTGCCAGCAGCTTAGCTACAGGGGAGACCCAGTACTTC
CASSLATGETQYF
>TRBV6-5|-|TRBJ1-6|few
TGTGCCAGCAGTTACTCGAGTACACCCCTCCACTTT
CASSYSSTPLHF
>TRBV20-1|-|TRBJ2-7|once
TGCAGTGCATGGGACAAATCGGTGTCCTACAATGAGCAGTACTTC
CSAWDKSVSYNEQYF
>TRBV10-1|-|TRBJ2-1|few
TGCGCCAGCAGTACAGGGAGCTCCTACAATGAGCAGTTCTTC
CASSTGSSYNEQFF
>TRBV15|TRBD2|TRBJ2-7|-
TGTGCCACCAGCACCGGACTAGCTCCCTTCCACGAGCAGTACTTC
CATSTGLAPFHEQYF
>TRBV7-6|TRBD2|TRBJ2-3|-
TGTGCCAGCAGCCCCGTCGGCGGGGGGGCGGTAGATACGCAGTATTTT
CASSPVGGGAVDTQYF
>TRBV4-3|-|TRBJ2-3|few
TGCGCCAGCAGCCAAGCGTCCTCAGATACGCAGTATTTT
CASSQASSDTQYF